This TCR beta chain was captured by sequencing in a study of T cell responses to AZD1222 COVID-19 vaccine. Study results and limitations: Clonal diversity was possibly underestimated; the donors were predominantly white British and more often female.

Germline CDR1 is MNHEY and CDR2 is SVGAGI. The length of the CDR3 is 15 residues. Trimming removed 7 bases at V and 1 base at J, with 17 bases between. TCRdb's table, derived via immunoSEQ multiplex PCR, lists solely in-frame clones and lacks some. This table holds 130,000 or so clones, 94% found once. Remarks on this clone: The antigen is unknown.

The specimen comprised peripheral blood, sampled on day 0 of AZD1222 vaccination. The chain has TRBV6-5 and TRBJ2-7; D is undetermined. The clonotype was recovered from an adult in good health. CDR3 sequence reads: CASILRWGGSYEQYF. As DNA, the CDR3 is TGTGCCAGCATCCTCAGGTGGGGTGGTTCCTACGAGCAGTACTTC.